These T cell receptor beta chains were read from a single sample in a study of regulatory T cells in long-lasting Graves disease. Each CDR3 protein is one row after TCRdb ran MiXCR on the multiplex PCR reads. The table lists roughly 360,000 distinct CDR3 sequences, 23% of them singletons. The sequenced sample was peripheral blood mononuclear cells (PBMCs), obtained when the disease was refractory, from a patient treated with antithyroid drugs. These receptors were taken from a woman aged 40 to 50 with Graves disease. Each CDR3 is given with its conserved first and last residue. The order of the fields is CDR3 length, J gene, V gene, clone size, D gene, CDR3 protein, CDR3 DNA. The D gene is left open where the match is weak. The listing skips clone size in some rows; elsewhere it reads once, few, many or a size class.

length: 16
J: TRBJ1-5
V: TRBV19
size: -
D: -
CDR3: CASSIDRTPPKQPQHF
DNA: TGTGCCAGTAGTATCGATCGGACCCCGCCCAAGCAGCCCCAGCATTTT

length: 14
J: TRBJ2-7
V: TRBV5-4
size: -
D: TRBD2
CDR3: CASSSGLAGFEQYF
DNA: TGTGCCAGCAGCTCGGGACTAGCGGGATTCGAGCAGTACTTC

length: 16
J: TRBJ2-1
V: TRBV2
size: many
D: TRBD1
CDR3: CASSPRTGIIYNEQFF
DNA: TGTGCCAGCAGTCCTAGGACAGGAATCATCTACAATGAGCAGTTCTTC

length: 15
J: TRBJ1-4
V: TRBV25-1
size: -
D: TRBD1
CDR3: CASSERQGWAEKLFF
DNA: TGTGCCAGCAGTGAAAGACAGGGGTGGGCTGAAAAACTGTTTTTT

length: 13
J: TRBJ1-6
V: TRBV20-1
size: -
D: -
CDR3: CSARDPSAGPLHF
DNA: TGCAGTGCTAGAGATCCTTCCGCCGGGCCCCTCCACTTT

length: 13
J: TRBJ2-1
V: TRBV12-3/TRBV12-4
size: -
D: -
CDR3: CASSFEMARPQFF
DNA: TGTGCCAGCAGTTTTGAGATGGCTCGTCCCCAGTTCTTC

length: 17
J: TRBJ1-5
V: TRBV27
size: many
D: -
CDR3: CASSLLWGGLGNQPQHF
DNA: TGTGCCAGCAGTTTACTTTGGGGCGGGTTGGGCAATCAGCCCCAGCATTTT

length: 21
J: TRBJ1-5
V: TRBV27
size: -
D: TRBD1
CDR3: CASRRVTGQGAGWEGNQPQHF
DNA: TGTGCCAGCAGACGGGTAACGGGGCAGGGGGCAGGTTGGGAAGGCAATCAGCCCCAGCATTTT

length: 15
J: TRBJ1-6
V: TRBV19
size: few
D: -
CDR3: CASSIRPAGNSPLHF
DNA: TGTGCCAGTAGTATCCGACCCGCCGGTAATTCACCCCTCCACTTT

length: 12
J: TRBJ2-1
V: TRBV2
size: -
D: -
CDR3: CASSEGENEQFF
DNA: TGTGCCAGCAGTGAGGGGGAGAATGAGCAGTTCTTC

length: 16
J: TRBJ2-1
V: TRBV7-9
size: -
D: -
CDR3: CASSRPDSSSYNEQFF
DNA: TGTGCCAGCAGCCGACCGGACAGCTCCTCCTACAATGAGCAGTTCTTC

length: 15
J: TRBJ1-5
V: TRBV19
size: -
D: -
CDR3: CASSTLGGSNQPQHF
DNA: TGTGCCAGTAGTACCTTGGGCGGTAGCAATCAGCCCCAGCATTTT

length: 13
J: TRBJ2-4
V: TRBV18
size: -
D: -
CDR3: CASSPSRRNIQYF
DNA: TGTGCCAGCTCACCATCCAGAAGGAACATTCAGTACTTC

length: 11
J: TRBJ1-1
V: TRBV19
size: -
D: -
CDR3: CASVVGSEAFF
DNA: TGTGCCTCCGTAGTGGGTTCTGAAGCTTTCTTT

length: 16
J: TRBJ2-5
V: TRBV7-2
size: many
D: TRBD2
CDR3: CASSGQGLAGGETQYF
DNA: TGTGCCAGCAGCGGACAGGGACTAGCGGGAGGGGAGACCCAGTACTTC

length: 16
J: TRBJ2-7
V: TRBV20-1
size: many
D: TRBD1
CDR3: CSARDTAGDRGNEQYF
DNA: TGCAGTGCTAGAGATACGGCCGGGGACAGGGGGAACGAGCAGTACTTC

length: 14
J: TRBJ2-2
V: TRBV2
size: many
D: -
CDR3: CASSASANTGELFF
DNA: TGTGCCAGCAGTGCTAGCGCGAACACCGGGGAGCTGTTTTTT

length: 14
J: TRBJ1-6
V: TRBV2
size: few
D: -
CDR3: CASMASSYNSPLHF
DNA: TGTGCCAGCATGGCGAGCTCCTATAATTCACCCCTCCACTTT

length: 15
J: TRBJ2-1
V: TRBV6-1
size: -
D: TRBD1
CDR3: CASSGLPDRAHEQFF
DNA: TGTGCCAGCAGTGGGCTTCCGGACAGGGCCCATGAGCAGTTCTTC

length: 14
J: TRBJ2-3
V: TRBV10-2
size: -
D: TRBD2
CDR3: CASSDLPSGDTQYF
DNA: TGCGCCAGCAGTGACCTCCCTAGCGGTGATACGCAGTATTTT

length: 13
J: TRBJ1-1
V: TRBV20-1
size: few
D: TRBD1
CDR3: CSAGTGGVTEAFF
DNA: TGCAGTGCCGGGACAGGGGGTGTCACTGAAGCTTTCTTT

length: 11
J: TRBJ2-1
V: TRBV20-1
size: -
D: -
CDR3: CSASGMGEQFF
DNA: TGCAGTGCTAGCGGGATGGGCGAGCAGTTCTTC

length: 14
J: TRBJ2-2
V: TRBV10-2
size: -
D: -
CDR3: CASRNGQNTGELFF
DNA: TGCGCCAGCAGAAACGGGCAGAACACCGGGGAGCTGTTTTTT

length: 14
J: TRBJ1-2
V: TRBV20-1
size: many
D: TRBD1
CDR3: CSDRGRGQGDGYTF
DNA: TGCAGTGATAGGGGGAGAGGACAGGGTGACGGCTACACCTTC

length: 15
J: TRBJ2-7
V: TRBV20-1
size: -
D: -
CDR3: CSARRVQGPSYEQYF
DNA: TGCAGTGCCAGGAGGGTACAGGGTCCTTCCTACGAGCAGTACTTC

length: 13
J: TRBJ1-1
V: TRBV11-2
size: many
D: -
CDR3: CASSRNGDTEAFF
DNA: TGTGCCAGCAGCAGAAACGGGGACACTGAAGCTTTCTTT

length: 18
J: TRBJ1-2
V: TRBV13
size: -
D: TRBD1
CDR3: CASSLRLDRASLNYGYTF
DNA: TGTGCCAGCAGCTTGAGATTGGACAGGGCGAGCCTAAACTATGGCTACACCTTC

length: 16
J: TRBJ2-5
V: TRBV11-2
size: many
D: TRBD2
CDR3: CASSPVEAGGGETQYF
DNA: TGTGCCAGCAGCCCAGTAGAGGCGGGAGGCGGGGAGACCCAGTACTTC